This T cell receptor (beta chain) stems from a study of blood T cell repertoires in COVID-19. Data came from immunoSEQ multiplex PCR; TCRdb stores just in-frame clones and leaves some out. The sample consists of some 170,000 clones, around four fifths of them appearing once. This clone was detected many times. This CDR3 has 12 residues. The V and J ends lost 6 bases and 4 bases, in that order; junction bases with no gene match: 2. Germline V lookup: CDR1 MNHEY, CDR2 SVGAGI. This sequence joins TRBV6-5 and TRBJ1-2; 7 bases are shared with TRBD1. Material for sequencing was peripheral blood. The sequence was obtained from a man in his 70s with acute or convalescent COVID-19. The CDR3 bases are TGTGCCAGCAGGGGACAGATCTATGGCTACACCTTC. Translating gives CASRGQIYGYTF.